These 21 T cell receptor beta chains originate from one sample sequenced in a study of CD8 T cells in ankylosing spondylitis. Study-wide points: Characteristic, it appeared, of ankylosing spondylitis blood was a TCR beta motif of fewer than 10 highly homologous variants.

TCRdb re-called the 5' RACE reads with MiXCR, one entry per CDR3 protein. The table lists about 750,000 distinct CDR3 sequences, roughly 20% of them singletons. Their specific antigens are unknown. Sequencing used blood, either unsorted or a sorted T cell fraction (not recorded which). These receptors originate from a male donor with ankylosing spondylitis.

V is TRBV29-1 and J is TRBJ2-7, with D perhaps given as TRBD1 or TRBD2 (7 bases each). From germline, CDR1 is SQVTM and CDR2 ANQGSEA. This CDR3 contains 14 residues. Trimming took 6 bases from V and 4 from J, leaving 19 bases between them. The CDR3 spells CSVRGGSKKYEQYF. Here the CDR3 DNA reads TGCAGCGTCAGGGGGGGCAGTAAAAAATACGAGCAGTACTTC.

The chain has TRBV20-1 and TRBJ2-7, with a weak D call TRBD1 (5 bases). Germline-derived CDR1 and CDR2 are DFQATT and SNEGSKA (reference sequence). The CDR3 runs to 14 residues. The CDR3 protein is CSGLYGADSYEQYF. CDR3 DNA sequence: TGCAGCGGCCTATATGGGGCAGATTCCTACGAGCAGTACTTC.

This clonotype has just a few counts. V gene TRBV12-5 combines with J gene TRBJ2-3, with a tentative D call TRBD2 (6 bases). Germline V gene data show CDR1 as LGHNT and CDR2 as FRNRAP. Deletions cut 8 bases from V and 3 bases from J, with 12 bases between. The CDR3 runs 13 residues. CDR3 residues: CASKEAGTDTQYF. The DNA of the CDR3 is TGTGCTAGTAAGGAGGCGGGGACAGATACGCAGTATTTT.

This clonotype was counted many times. This chain links TRBV12-3 or TRBV12-4 with TRBJ2-1; tentatively, D is TRBD2 (6 bases). Trimming left V 3 bases short and J 9 bases short, with 21 bases between. This CDR3 contains 16 residues. The CDR3 DNA reads as TGTGCCAGCAGTTTCGGGGGAGGAGTCGTTTCAATTGAGCAGTTCTTC. The encoded protein is CASSFGGGVVSIEQFF.

This clonotype was counted at least ten times. The rearrangement joins TRBV10-3 to TRBJ1-1, with D maybe TRBD1 (6 bases). CDR3 length: 14 amino acids. V was trimmed by 6 bases and J by 0 bases, leaving 11 bases between them. Per the germline V gene, CDR1 is ENHRY and CDR2 is SYGVKD. CDR3 coding DNA: TGTGCCATCAGGGACAGCCGAATGAACACTGAAGCTTTCTTT. This sequence encodes CAIRDSRMNTEAFF.

V usage is TRBV29-1 and J usage is TRBJ1-1; maybe TRBD1 (5 bases). Looked up from germline, CDR1 is SQVTM and CDR2 is ANQGSEA. The V end was cut by 8 bases, the J end by 5 bases, with 21 bases between. There are 14 residues in the CDR3. The CDR3 spells CSPTQVGDWTEAFF. In DNA, the CDR3 is TGCAGCCCTACACAAGTGGGGGATTGGACTGAAGCTTTCTTT.

This clonotype was recorded a few times. The V call is TRBV30, the J call TRBJ2-2, with 9 bases aligning to TRBD1. Germline V lookup: CDR1 GTSNPN, CDR2 SVGIG (reference sequence). This CDR3 has 15 amino acids. With 7 bases clipped from V and 3 bases from J, the junction kept 9 bases outside the gene matches. DNA of the CDR3: TGTGCCTCTCGTACAGGGGACAGGGACACCGGGGAGCTGTTTTTT. Its protein product is CASRTGDRDTGELFF.

The chain uses TRBV12-3 or TRBV12-4 and TRBJ1-6; D is uncertain. CDR3 length equals 13 residues. V was pared by 6 bases and J by 10 bases, with 13 bases between. The CDR3 nucleotides are TGTGCCAGCAGATTATCGACCGGATCACCCCTCCACTTT. The encoded protein is CASRLSTGSPLHF.

The chain joins TRBV20-1 to TRBJ2-3; 11 bases are shared with TRBD2. CDR1 is DFQATT, CDR2 SNEGSKA, per germline (reference sequence). The CDR3 runs 16 residues. With 3 bases clipped from V and 2 bases from J, the junction kept 7 bases outside the gene matches. The CDR3 protein is CSARGLAATFTDTQYF. The CDR3 nucleotides are TGCAGTGCTAGGGGACTAGCGGCAACTTTCACAGATACGCAGTATTTT.

This clonotype was detected a few times. V and J are TRBV12-3 or TRBV12-4 and TRBJ2-2; D is possibly TRBD1 (6 bases). V was cut by 3 bases and J by 0 bases, with 11 bases left in between. This CDR3 spans 16 amino acids. In nucleotides, the CDR3 is TGTGCCAGCAGTTTCCCCAGGGGACCGAACACCGGGGAGCTGTTTTTT. The encoded protein is CASSFPRGPNTGELFF.

This clonotype has more than one count but fewer than ten. J is TRBJ1-2 and V is TRBV5-4, with TRBD1 matching over 8 bases. CDR1 and CDR2 from the germline V gene are SGHNT and YYREEE (reference sequence). The CDR3 sequence is 19 residues long. V gave up 2 bases and J gave up 2 bases; unmatched junction bases: 17. The DNA for the CDR3 is TGTGCCAGCAGCTTTACTCATGTGGGACAGGAGAATTGGAACTATGGCTACACCTTC. It specifies CASSFTHVGQENWNYGYTF.

This clonotype was counted a few times. The rearrangement links TRBV5-1 to TRBJ1-1; a weak D match, TRBD1 (6 bases). CDR1 SGHRS and CDR2 YFSETQ come from the germline V gene. Trimming removed 6 bases at V and 4 bases at J, with 16 bases between. The CDR3 runs to 14 residues. The CDR3: CASIQTTGGTEAFF. CDR3 nucleotides: TGCGCCAGCATCCAGACGACAGGAGGCACTGAAGCTTTCTTT.

The rearrangement joins TRBV20-1 to TRBJ2-3; D is undetermined. The CDR3 length is 13 residues. The V end lost 7 bases, the J end lost 3 bases, and 14 bases lay between the germline ends. CDR1 DFQATT and CDR2 SNEGSKA come from the germline V gene (reference sequence). The CDR3 coding sequence is TGCAGTGTAGGCCTAAGTGGGACAGATACGCAGTATTTT. Translation gives CSVGLSGTDTQYF.

This clonotype was counted only a few times. The CDR3 sequence is CASSPGLSSPLHF. The DNA of the CDR3 is TGTGCCAGCTCACCGGGTCTGAGTTCACCCCTCCACTTT. The rearrangement uses TRBV18 and TRBJ1-6; D is uncertain. Germline lookup yields CDR1 KGHSH and CDR2 LQKENI. V was clipped by 3 bases and J by 9 bases, with 9 bases between them. CDR3 size: 13 residues.

The chain joins TRBV10-3 to TRBJ2-5; TRBD2 matches 8 bases. Germline CDR1 and CDR2: ENHRY and SYGVKD. Trimming at V came to 6 bases and at J to 1 base, leaving 4 bases not matched to a gene. The length of the CDR3 is 14 residues. CDR3 sequence: CAIRISGTQETQYF. In DNA form, the CDR3 reads TGTGCCATCAGGATTAGCGGGACCCAAGAGACCCAGTACTTC.

This clonotype appeared a few times. The chain links TRBV11-2 to TRBJ2-1; TRBD2 matches at 15 bases. The CDR3 spans 14 residues. Trimming cost V 4 bases and J 12 bases; bases outside gene matches: 4. Looked up from germline, CDR1 is SGHAT and CDR2 is FQNNGV. The CDR3 DNA reads as TGTGCCAGCAGCTCGGGACTAGCGGGGGGAGGGCAGTTCTTC. Amino acid sequence: CASSSGLAGGGQFF.

The chain is built from TRBV4-2 and TRBJ2-1, with 11 positions matching TRBD1. The CDR3 is made up of 16 amino acids. The germline CDR1 and CDR2 sequences are LGHNA and YNFKEQ. Trimming removed 0 bases from V and 6 bases from J; junction bases left unmatched: 4. This CDR3 reads CASSQDHGTGGNEQFF. The CDR3 DNA is TGTGCCAGCAGCCAAGATCACGGGACAGGGGGCAATGAGCAGTTCTTC.

This clonotype was seen a few times. This chain uses TRBV12-3 or TRBV12-4 with TRBJ2-7; 7 bases align to TRBD1. The CDR3 consists of 15 residues. After removal of 3 bases from V and 1 base from J, the junction contained 6 bases not matched to a gene. CDR3 nucleotide sequence: TGTGCCAGCAGTTTGACAGGGCCCCGTTCCTACGAGCAGTACTTC. Encoded protein: CASSLTGPRSYEQYF.

There are a few counts of this clonotype. CDR3 DNA: TGTGCCAGCAGCGTAACTAGCGGGGGGGGAATTTATGAGCAGTTCTTC. Protein sequence: CASSVTSGGGIYEQFF. The chain carries TRBV9 and TRBJ2-1; TRBD2 matches 13 bases. The ends lost 1 base at V and 8 bases at J; junction bases unmatched: 6. The CDR3 totals 16 residues. The germline CDR1 and CDR2 sequences are SGDLS and YYNGEE.

There are many counts of this clonotype. The V and J genes are TRBV27 and TRBJ2-7; the D gene is possibly TRBD2 (7 bases). The germline gives CDR1 MNHEY, CDR2 SMNVEV (reference sequence). V was clipped by 2 bases and J by 3 bases, with 17 bases between them. This CDR3 has 16 amino acids. The CDR3 reads CASSLGFRGGFYEQYF. Here the CDR3 DNA reads TGTGCCAGCAGTTTAGGTTTTAGGGGGGGCTTCTACGAGCAGTACTTC.

The chain combines TRBV12-3 or TRBV12-4 with TRBJ2-4; D may match TRBD1 or TRBD2 (6 bases each). V lost 7 bases to trimming and J lost 1 base, with 14 bases between them. CDR3 length: 15 amino acids. Written as DNA, the CDR3 is TGTGCCAGCACCTTGGGGGGCCCTGCCAAAAACATTCAGTACTTC. Translating it yields CASTLGGPAKNIQYF.